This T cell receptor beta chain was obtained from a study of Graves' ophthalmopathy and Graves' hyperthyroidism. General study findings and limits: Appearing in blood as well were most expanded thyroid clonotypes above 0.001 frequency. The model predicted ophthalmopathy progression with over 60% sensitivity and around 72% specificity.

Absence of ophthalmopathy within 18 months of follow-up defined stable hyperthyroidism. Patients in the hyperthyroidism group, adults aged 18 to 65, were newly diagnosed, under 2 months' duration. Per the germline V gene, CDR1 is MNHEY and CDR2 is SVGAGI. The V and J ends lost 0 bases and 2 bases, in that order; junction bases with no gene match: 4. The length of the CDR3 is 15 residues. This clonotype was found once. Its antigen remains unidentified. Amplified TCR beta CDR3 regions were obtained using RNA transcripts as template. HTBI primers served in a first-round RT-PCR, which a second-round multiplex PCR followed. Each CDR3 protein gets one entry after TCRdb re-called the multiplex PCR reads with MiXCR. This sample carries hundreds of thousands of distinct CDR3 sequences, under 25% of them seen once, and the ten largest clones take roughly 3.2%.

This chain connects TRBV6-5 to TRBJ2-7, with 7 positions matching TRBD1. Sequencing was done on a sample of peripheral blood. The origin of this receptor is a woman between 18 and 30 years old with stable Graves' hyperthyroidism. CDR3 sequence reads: CASSYSRGPTYEQYF. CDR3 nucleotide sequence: TGTGCCAGCAGTTACTCGAGGGGGCCAACCTACGAGCAGTACTTC.